A selection of T cell receptor beta chains follows, all from one sample in a study of blood T cells in healthy people across ages. TCRdb re-called the 5' RACE reads with MiXCR, one entry per CDR3 protein. The sample lists over a million distinct CDR3 sequences, approximately 59% seen once, with about 6.3% in the top ten. Source material: blood. The origin of the receptors is a man younger than 30 in good health. CDR3s include the opening cysteine and the closing phenylalanine or tryptophan. Each record gives: clone size, V gene, J gene, D gene, CDR3 protein, CDR3 DNA. A D gene is named only where the DNA matches it firmly. Size is omitted from some rows. Given values are once, few, many or a class for expanded clones.

clone_size: -
v_call: TRBV5-4
j_call: TRBJ2-3
d_call: -
cdr3_aa: CASSPGGAFGDTQYF
cdr3_nt: TGTGCCAGCAGCCCTGGTGGGGCCTTTGGGGATACGCAGTATTTT

clone_size: -
v_call: TRBV7-9
j_call: TRBJ2-7
d_call: -
cdr3_aa: CASSSSASEQYF
cdr3_nt: TGTGCCAGCAGCTCAAGCGCATCCGAGCAGTACTTC

clone_size: few
v_call: TRBV6-4
j_call: TRBJ1-5
d_call: -
cdr3_aa: CASSDGGSQPQHF
cdr3_nt: TGTGCCAGCAGTGATGGGGGGAGTCAGCCCCAGCATTTT

clone_size: -
v_call: TRBV11-3
j_call: TRBJ2-7
d_call: TRBD1
cdr3_aa: CASSFGTGNWYEQYF
cdr3_nt: TGTGCCAGCAGCTTTGGGACAGGGAATTGGTACGAGCAGTACTTC

clone_size: few
v_call: TRBV10-3
j_call: TRBJ2-3
d_call: -
cdr3_aa: CAISGSASDTQYF
cdr3_nt: TGTGCCATCAGTGGGTCGGCCTCGGATACGCAGTATTTT

clone_size: once
v_call: TRBV2
j_call: TRBJ1-2
d_call: -
cdr3_aa: CASRQGTGFYGYTF
cdr3_nt: TGTGCCAGCAGGCAGGGGACGGGCTTCTATGGCTACACCTTC

clone_size: few
v_call: TRBV5-5
j_call: TRBJ2-1
d_call: TRBD2
cdr3_aa: CASSLTSGGTSYNEQFF
cdr3_nt: TGTGCCAGCAGCTTGACTAGCGGGGGGACCTCCTACAATGAGCAGTTCTTC

clone_size: -
v_call: TRBV28
j_call: TRBJ2-7
d_call: TRBD2
cdr3_aa: CASSLWQGTRSYEQYF
cdr3_nt: TGTGCCAGCAGTTTATGGCAAGGGACTAGATCCTACGAGCAGTACTTC

clone_size: -
v_call: TRBV20-1
j_call: TRBJ2-5
d_call: TRBD2
cdr3_aa: CSARAVTGTSGGLVETQYF
cdr3_nt: TGCAGTGCTAGAGCCGTAACCGGGACTAGCGGGGGTCTGGTAGAGACCCAGTACTTC

clone_size: few
v_call: TRBV11-2
j_call: TRBJ2-7
d_call: TRBD1
cdr3_aa: CASSSLGDRVYEQYF
cdr3_nt: TGTGCCAGCAGCTCTTTAGGGGACAGGGTCTACGAGCAGTACTTC

clone_size: -
v_call: TRBV4-1
j_call: TRBJ1-5
d_call: TRBD1
cdr3_aa: CASSQRTGDGNQPQHF
cdr3_nt: TGCGCCAGCAGCCAACGGACAGGGGATGGCAATCAGCCCCAGCATTTT

clone_size: -
v_call: TRBV24-1
j_call: TRBJ2-3
d_call: -
cdr3_aa: CATSDLSGDTQYF
cdr3_nt: TGTGCCACCAGTGATTTGTCGGGGGATACGCAGTATTTT

clone_size: few
v_call: TRBV7-9
j_call: TRBJ2-1
d_call: TRBD2
cdr3_aa: CASSFSGAYNEQFF
cdr3_nt: TGTGCCAGCAGCTTTAGCGGGGCCTACAATGAGCAGTTCTTC

clone_size: -
v_call: TRBV28
j_call: TRBJ2-7
d_call: TRBD1
cdr3_aa: CASRSGTEPYEQYF
cdr3_nt: TGTGCCAGCAGATCCGGGACAGAACCCTACGAGCAGTACTTC

clone_size: -
v_call: TRBV6-5
j_call: TRBJ2-3
d_call: -
cdr3_aa: CASSYAITGSDTQYF
cdr3_nt: TGTGCCAGCAGTTACGCCATCACAGGGTCAGATACGCAGTATTTT

clone_size: -
v_call: TRBV6-2/TRBV6-3
j_call: TRBJ1-5
d_call: TRBD1
cdr3_aa: CASNDRVNQPQHF
cdr3_nt: TGTGCCAGCAACGACAGGGTCAATCAGCCCCAGCATTTT

clone_size: -
v_call: TRBV20-1
j_call: TRBJ2-2
d_call: -
cdr3_aa: CSAITVDTGELFF
cdr3_nt: TGCAGTGCCATCACAGTGGACACCGGGGAGCTGTTTTTT

clone_size: few
v_call: TRBV6-6
j_call: TRBJ2-1
d_call: TRBD2
cdr3_aa: CASSYTGGGIYNEQFF
cdr3_nt: TGTGCCAGCAGTTACACCGGGGGGGGAATCTACAATGAGCAGTTCTTC

clone_size: few
v_call: TRBV10-2
j_call: TRBJ2-1
d_call: TRBD2
cdr3_aa: CASSEASGENEQFF
cdr3_nt: TGCGCCAGCAGTGAGGCTAGCGGGGAAAATGAGCAGTTCTTC

clone_size: -
v_call: TRBV4-1
j_call: TRBJ1-2
d_call: TRBD1
cdr3_aa: CASSLNLQGTYYGYTF
cdr3_nt: TGCGCCAGCAGCCTCAATTTACAGGGGACGTACTATGGCTACACCTTC

clone_size: -
v_call: TRBV28
j_call: TRBJ2-5
d_call: -
cdr3_aa: CASSTSRNTFQETQYF
cdr3_nt: TGTGCCAGCAGTACCTCTCGGAACACCTTCCAAGAGACCCAGTACTTC

clone_size: few
v_call: TRBV7-9
j_call: TRBJ2-7
d_call: -
cdr3_aa: CASRSGAGSYEQYF
cdr3_nt: TGTGCCAGCAGGTCGGGGGCTGGGTCCTACGAGCAGTACTTC

clone_size: -
v_call: TRBV6-1
j_call: TRBJ1-1
d_call: -
cdr3_aa: CASTPYEDGKNTEAFF
cdr3_nt: TGTGCCAGCACCCCTTATGAGGACGGTAAGAACACTGAAGCTTTCTTT

clone_size: few
v_call: TRBV3-1
j_call: TRBJ2-6
d_call: -
cdr3_aa: CASSPRLYSGANVLTF
cdr3_nt: TGTGCCAGCAGCCCGAGACTATACTCTGGGGCCAACGTCCTGACTTTC

clone_size: -
v_call: TRBV20-1
j_call: TRBJ1-2
d_call: TRBD1
cdr3_aa: CSARDIAGGYYGYTF
cdr3_nt: TGCAGTGCTAGAGATATCGCAGGGGGCTACTATGGCTACACCTTC

clone_size: -
v_call: TRBV11-2
j_call: TRBJ2-4
d_call: -
cdr3_aa: CASSPPGEDFLNIQYF
cdr3_nt: TGTGCCAGCAGCCCGCCAGGGGAGGACTTCCTTAACATTCAGTACTTC

clone_size: -
v_call: TRBV12-3/TRBV12-4
j_call: TRBJ1-2
d_call: -
cdr3_aa: CASRLRTDPLRGGYTF
cdr3_nt: TGTGCCAGCAGGCTTAGGACAGACCCCTTGAGGGGTGGCTACACCTTC

clone_size: -
v_call: TRBV4-3
j_call: TRBJ1-1
d_call: TRBD1
cdr3_aa: CASSQGSTGKLPWNTEAFF
cdr3_nt: TGCGCCAGCAGCCAAGGCTCGACAGGGAAATTACCCTGGAACACTGAAGCTTTCTTT

clone_size: few
v_call: TRBV5-6
j_call: TRBJ2-1
d_call: TRBD2
cdr3_aa: CASSLEGPSGSIFNEQFF
cdr3_nt: TGTGCCAGCAGCTTGGAGGGGCCTAGCGGGAGTATTTTTAATGAGCAGTTCTTC

clone_size: few
v_call: TRBV3-1
j_call: TRBJ2-6
d_call: -
cdr3_aa: CASSQERQAGANVLTF
cdr3_nt: TGTGCCAGCAGCCAAGAGAGGCAGGCTGGGGCCAACGTCCTGACTTTC

clone_size: -
v_call: TRBV20-1
j_call: TRBJ1-2
d_call: -
cdr3_aa: CSTLINSAERSNYGYTF
cdr3_nt: TGCAGTACCCTGATCAACAGCGCCGAGCGCTCTAACTATGGCTACACCTTC

clone_size: -
v_call: TRBV7-2
j_call: TRBJ2-5
d_call: -
cdr3_aa: CASSLEWRFEEQYF
cdr3_nt: TGTGCCAGCAGCTTAGAATGGAGGTTCGAGGAGCAGTACTTC

clone_size: -
v_call: TRBV6-1
j_call: TRBJ1-2
d_call: -
cdr3_aa: CASRVDSGYTF
cdr3_nt: TGTGCCAGCAGGGTGGACAGCGGCTACACCTTC

clone_size: -
v_call: TRBV3-1
j_call: TRBJ2-5
d_call: TRBD1
cdr3_aa: CASSPGTGKEETQYF
cdr3_nt: TGTGCCAGCAGCCCCGGGACAGGGAAGGAAGAGACCCAGTACTTC

clone_size: once
v_call: TRBV5-4
j_call: TRBJ2-5
d_call: TRBD2
cdr3_aa: CASSLGASGKQETQYF
cdr3_nt: TGTGCCAGCAGCTTGGGGGCTAGCGGAAAACAAGAGACCCAGTACTTC

clone_size: few
v_call: TRBV7-2
j_call: TRBJ2-3
d_call: -
cdr3_aa: CASSLRRLPDTDTQYF
cdr3_nt: TGTGCCAGCAGCTTAAGGAGATTGCCTGACACAGATACGCAGTATTTT

clone_size: few
v_call: TRBV6-4
j_call: TRBJ2-1
d_call: TRBD2
cdr3_aa: CASSPPGLANEQFF
cdr3_nt: TGTGCCAGCAGTCCCCCGGGACTAGCTAATGAGCAGTTCTTC

clone_size: -
v_call: TRBV24-1
j_call: TRBJ1-1
d_call: TRBD1
cdr3_aa: CATSDFRTGDRLNTEAFF
cdr3_nt: TGTGCCACCAGTGATTTTCGGACAGGGGACCGACTGAACACTGAAGCTTTCTTT

clone_size: -
v_call: TRBV20-1
j_call: TRBJ2-6
d_call: -
cdr3_aa: CSARLSPGANVLTF
cdr3_nt: TGCAGTGCTAGATTATCACCGGGGGCCAACGTCCTGACTTTC

clone_size: -
v_call: TRBV7-9
j_call: TRBJ2-5
d_call: -
cdr3_aa: CASRLGRQETQYF
cdr3_nt: TGTGCCAGCAGATTGGGACGGCAAGAGACCCAGTACTTC

clone_size: -
v_call: TRBV24-1
j_call: TRBJ2-3
d_call: -
cdr3_aa: CATSEHPSSSSSTDTQYF
cdr3_nt: TGTGCCACCAGTGAACATCCCTCCTCTAGCAGTAGCACAGATACGCAGTATTTT

clone_size: -
v_call: TRBV7-2
j_call: TRBJ2-5
d_call: TRBD1
cdr3_aa: CASSLYRDRRQETQYF
cdr3_nt: TGTGCCAGCAGCTTATACAGGGACAGAAGACAAGAGACCCAGTACTTC

clone_size: few
v_call: TRBV20-1
j_call: TRBJ1-1
d_call: TRBD1
cdr3_aa: CSARDPGQGMTEAFF
cdr3_nt: TGCAGTGCTAGAGACCCGGGACAGGGGATGACTGAAGCTTTCTTT

clone_size: few
v_call: TRBV7-8
j_call: TRBJ2-7
d_call: TRBD2
cdr3_aa: CASSLAAGLAYEQYF
cdr3_nt: TGTGCCAGCAGCTTAGCCGCCGGACTAGCCTACGAGCAGTACTTC

clone_size: few
v_call: TRBV6-6
j_call: TRBJ2-6
d_call: -
cdr3_aa: CASSSSNSGANVLTF
cdr3_nt: TGTGCCAGCAGTAGCAGCAACTCTGGGGCCAACGTCCTGACTTTC

clone_size: few
v_call: TRBV10-3
j_call: TRBJ1-2
d_call: -
cdr3_aa: CAISEGVYGYTF
cdr3_nt: TGTGCCATCAGTGAAGGGGTATATGGCTACACCTTC

clone_size: -
v_call: TRBV7-9
j_call: TRBJ1-1
d_call: -
cdr3_aa: CASSLEGMMNTEAFF
cdr3_nt: TGTGCCAGCAGCTTGGAGGGGATGATGAACACTGAAGCTTTCTTT

clone_size: once
v_call: TRBV5-1
j_call: TRBJ2-1
d_call: TRBD1
cdr3_aa: CASSFSRDRGTYNEQFF
cdr3_nt: TGCGCCAGCAGCTTTTCCCGGGACAGGGGGACTTACAATGAGCAGTTCTTC

clone_size: -
v_call: TRBV20-1
j_call: TRBJ2-3
d_call: -
cdr3_aa: CSVLDTQYF
cdr3_nt: TGCAGTGTCTTAGATACGCAGTATTTT

clone_size: -
v_call: TRBV10-3
j_call: TRBJ2-1
d_call: TRBD2
cdr3_aa: CAISETEREGHNEQFF
cdr3_nt: TGTGCCATCAGTGAGACAGAGCGGGAGGGCCACAATGAGCAGTTCTTC

clone_size: once
v_call: TRBV7-9
j_call: TRBJ2-1
d_call: -
cdr3_aa: CASRGDSNNEQFF
cdr3_nt: TGTGCCAGCAGAGGCGACAGTAACAATGAGCAGTTCTTC

clone_size: -
v_call: TRBV5-1
j_call: TRBJ2-1
d_call: -
cdr3_aa: CASSLVGVSSYNEQFF
cdr3_nt: TGCGCCAGCAGCTTGGTCGGAGTGAGCTCCTACAATGAGCAGTTCTTC

clone_size: -
v_call: TRBV7-2
j_call: TRBJ2-5
d_call: -
cdr3_aa: CASSFEKETQYF
cdr3_nt: TGTGCCAGCAGCTTCGAGAAAGAGACCCAGTACTTC

clone_size: few
v_call: TRBV2
j_call: TRBJ2-5
d_call: -
cdr3_aa: CASSDFVLKTQYF
cdr3_nt: TGTGCCAGCAGTGATTTTGTTTTAAAGACCCAGTACTTC

clone_size: few
v_call: TRBV6-1
j_call: TRBJ2-7
d_call: TRBD1
cdr3_aa: CASSESGQGSYEQYF
cdr3_nt: TGTGCCAGCAGTGAATCCGGACAGGGCTCCTACGAGCAGTACTTC

clone_size: few
v_call: TRBV20-1
j_call: TRBJ2-1
d_call: TRBD2
cdr3_aa: CSATGLANNEQFF
cdr3_nt: TGCAGTGCGACCGGACTAGCGAACAATGAGCAGTTCTTC

clone_size: -
v_call: TRBV28
j_call: TRBJ1-2
d_call: -
cdr3_aa: CASRHRAGGYTF
cdr3_nt: TGTGCCAGCAGACACCGGGCTGGGGGCTACACCTTC

clone_size: once
v_call: TRBV2
j_call: TRBJ2-7
d_call: TRBD1
cdr3_aa: CASTRGRFEQYF
cdr3_nt: TGTGCCAGCACCAGGGGGAGATTCGAGCAGTACTTC

clone_size: -
v_call: TRBV4-2
j_call: TRBJ2-5
d_call: TRBD2
cdr3_aa: CASSQETAGGISEQYF
cdr3_nt: TGTGCCAGCAGCCAAGAAACAGCGGGGGGGATTTCTGAGCAGTACTTC

clone_size: many
v_call: TRBV6-2/TRBV6-3
j_call: TRBJ1-1
d_call: -
cdr3_aa: CASTLNTEAFF
cdr3_nt: TGTGCCAGCACCTTAAACACTGAAGCTTTCTTT